The sample holds a few counts of the clone carrying this TCR beta chain. This CDR3 is 11 amino acids long. Per the germline V gene, CDR1 is DFQATT and CDR2 is SNEGSKA (reference sequence). Trimming shortened V by 3 bases and J by 7 bases, and 9 bases separated the two germline ends. This sample was included in a study of blood T cells in healthy people across ages. A second PCR of about 6 to 12 cycles used a sample-barcoded 5' primer and a J-beta primer mix. TCRdb fed the 5' RACE reads into MiXCR, producing one record per CDR3 protein. Of 550,000 to 700,000 distinct CDR3 sequences listed, 25% to 30% are singletons.

The TCR was taken from a woman in her 70s in good health. The chain combines TRBV20-1 with TRBJ1-2; D not resolved. Sequencing was performed on blood. The CDR3 bases are TGCAGTGCTAGCACCCGTGGTGGCTACACCTTC. Protein: CSASTRGGYTF.